This T cell receptor (beta chain) was identified during a study of T cell responses to AZD1222 COVID-19 vaccine. Study background: Second doses were pooled across both intervals (about 4 or about 12 weeks). Findings of the study overall: CD4 TCRs linked to vaccination spanned spike, dominating at 160-218 and 743-854.

About this clone: Its antigen is not known.

This table comes from immunoSEQ multiplex PCR, and its TCRdb copy is limited to in-frame clones, with some not included. The data hold 34,000 or so clones, with roughly nine tenths observed a single time. The CDR3 runs 15 residues. CDR1 is MDHEN and CDR2 is SYDVKM in the germline V gene. Deletions cut 6 bases from V and 5 bases from J, with 16 bases between. The specimen comprised peripheral blood, sampled on day 0 of AZD1222 vaccination. The genes are TRBV28 and TRBJ1-4; a possible D gene is TRBD1 (6 bases). The TCR comes from an adult in good health. Here the CDR3 reads CASSPTGGGNEKLFF. The CDR3 bases are TGTGCCAGCAGCCCCACCGGGGGGGGCAATGAAAAACTGTTTTTT. Full variable domain (missing parts from reference TRBV28 and TRBJ1-4): DVKVTQSSRYLVKRTGEKVFLECVQDMDHENMFWYRQDPGLGLRLIYFSYDVKMKEKGDIPEGYSVSREKKERFSLILESASTNQTSMYLCASSPTGGGNEKLFFGSGTQLSVL.